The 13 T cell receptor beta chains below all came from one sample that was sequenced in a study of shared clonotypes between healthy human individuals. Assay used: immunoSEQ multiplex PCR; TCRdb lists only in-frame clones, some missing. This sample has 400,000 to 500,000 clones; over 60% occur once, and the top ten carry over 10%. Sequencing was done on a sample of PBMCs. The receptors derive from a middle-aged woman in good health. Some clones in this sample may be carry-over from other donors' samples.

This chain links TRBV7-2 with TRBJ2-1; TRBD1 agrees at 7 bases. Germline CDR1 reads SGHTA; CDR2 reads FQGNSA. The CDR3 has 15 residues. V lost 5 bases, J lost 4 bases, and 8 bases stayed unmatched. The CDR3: CASSPRQGQYNEQFF. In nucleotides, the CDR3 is TGTGCCAGCAGCCCCCGACAGGGTCAGTACAATGAGCAGTTCTTC.

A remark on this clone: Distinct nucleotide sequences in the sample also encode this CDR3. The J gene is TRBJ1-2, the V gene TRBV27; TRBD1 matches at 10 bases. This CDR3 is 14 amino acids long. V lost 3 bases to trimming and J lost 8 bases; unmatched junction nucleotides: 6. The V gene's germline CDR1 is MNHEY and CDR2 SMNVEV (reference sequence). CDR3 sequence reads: CASSFRQGAWGYTF. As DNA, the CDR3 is TGTGCCAGCAGTTTCAGACAGGGGGCTTGGGGCTACACCTTC.

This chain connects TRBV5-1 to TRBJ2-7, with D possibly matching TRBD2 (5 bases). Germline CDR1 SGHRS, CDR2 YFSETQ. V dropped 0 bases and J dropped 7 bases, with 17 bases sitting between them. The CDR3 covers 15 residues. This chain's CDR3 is CASSLVGPDSGEQYF. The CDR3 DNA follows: TGCGCCAGCAGCTTGGTTGGTCCGGACTCGGGGGAGCAGTACTTC.

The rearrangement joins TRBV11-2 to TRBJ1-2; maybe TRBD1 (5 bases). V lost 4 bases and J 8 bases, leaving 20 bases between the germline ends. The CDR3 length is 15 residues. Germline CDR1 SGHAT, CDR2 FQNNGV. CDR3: CASSSSPTGVEGYTF. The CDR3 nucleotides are TGTGCCAGCAGCTCATCCCCGACGGGGGTTGAGGGCTACACCTTC.

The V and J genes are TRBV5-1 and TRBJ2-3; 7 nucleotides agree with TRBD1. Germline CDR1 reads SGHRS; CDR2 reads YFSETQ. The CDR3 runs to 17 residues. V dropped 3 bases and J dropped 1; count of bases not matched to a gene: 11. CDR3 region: CASSSKPGQTGTDTQYF. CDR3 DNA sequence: TGCGCCAGCAGCTCAAAACCGGGACAGACGGGCACAGATACGCAGTATTTT.

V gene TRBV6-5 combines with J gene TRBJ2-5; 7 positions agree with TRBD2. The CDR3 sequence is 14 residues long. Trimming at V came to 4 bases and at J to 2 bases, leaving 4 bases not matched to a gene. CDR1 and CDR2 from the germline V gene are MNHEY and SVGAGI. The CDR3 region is CASSLWGGQETQYF. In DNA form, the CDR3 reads TGTGCCAGCAGTTTATGGGGGGGGCAAGAGACCCAGTACTTC.

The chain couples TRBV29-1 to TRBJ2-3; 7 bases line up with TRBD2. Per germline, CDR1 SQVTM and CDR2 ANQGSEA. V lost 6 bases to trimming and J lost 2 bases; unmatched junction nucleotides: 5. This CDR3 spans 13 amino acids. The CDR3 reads CSVASGLTDTQYF. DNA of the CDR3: TGCAGCGTGGCTAGCGGACTCACAGATACGCAGTATTTT.

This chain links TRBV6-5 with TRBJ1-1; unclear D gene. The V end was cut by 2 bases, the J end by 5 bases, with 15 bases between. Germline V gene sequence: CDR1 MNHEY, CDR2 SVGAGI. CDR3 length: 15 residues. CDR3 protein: CASSYMASRGTEAFF. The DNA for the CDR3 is TGTGCCAGCAGTTACATGGCCAGCCGTGGGACTGAAGCTTTCTTT.

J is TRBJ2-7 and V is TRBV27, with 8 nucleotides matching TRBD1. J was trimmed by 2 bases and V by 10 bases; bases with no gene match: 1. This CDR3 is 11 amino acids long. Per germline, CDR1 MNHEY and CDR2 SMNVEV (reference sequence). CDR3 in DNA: TGTGCCACGGGACAGGCCTACGAGCAGTACTTC. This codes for CATGQAYEQYF.

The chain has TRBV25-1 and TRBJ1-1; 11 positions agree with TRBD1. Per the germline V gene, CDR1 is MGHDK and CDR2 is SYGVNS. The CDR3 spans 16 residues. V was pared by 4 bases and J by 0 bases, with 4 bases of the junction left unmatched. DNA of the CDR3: TGTGCCAGCAGTGCCTCGGGACAGGGGGTGAACACTGAAGCTTTCTTT. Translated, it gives CASSASGQGVNTEAFF.

The chain's CDR3 is CASSLPQGADEQYF. The CDR3 nucleotides are TGTGCCAGCAGCTTACCGCAGGGGGCGGACGAGCAGTACTTC. The genes are TRBV7-9 and TRBJ2-7; TRBD1 agrees at 8 bases. CDR1 is SEHNR, CDR2 FQNEAQ, per germline (reference sequence). The CDR3 runs 14 residues. J lost 5 bases, V lost 2 bases, and 5 bases had no gene match.

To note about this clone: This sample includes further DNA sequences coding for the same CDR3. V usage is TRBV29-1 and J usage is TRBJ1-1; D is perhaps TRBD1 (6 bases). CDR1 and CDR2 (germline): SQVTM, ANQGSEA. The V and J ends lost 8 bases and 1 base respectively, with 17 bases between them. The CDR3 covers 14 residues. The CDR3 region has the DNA TGCAGCTACACTAGGGGGGCGGAGAACACTGAAGCTTTCTTT. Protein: CSYTRGAENTEAFF.

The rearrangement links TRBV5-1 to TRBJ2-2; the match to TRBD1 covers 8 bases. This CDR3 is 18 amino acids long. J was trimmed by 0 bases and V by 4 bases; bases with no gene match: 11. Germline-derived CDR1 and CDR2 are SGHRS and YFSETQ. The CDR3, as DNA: TGCGCCAGCAGCCTTGACCTCAGGGGGCCAACGAACACCGGGGAGCTGTTTTTT. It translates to CASSLDLRGPTNTGELFF.